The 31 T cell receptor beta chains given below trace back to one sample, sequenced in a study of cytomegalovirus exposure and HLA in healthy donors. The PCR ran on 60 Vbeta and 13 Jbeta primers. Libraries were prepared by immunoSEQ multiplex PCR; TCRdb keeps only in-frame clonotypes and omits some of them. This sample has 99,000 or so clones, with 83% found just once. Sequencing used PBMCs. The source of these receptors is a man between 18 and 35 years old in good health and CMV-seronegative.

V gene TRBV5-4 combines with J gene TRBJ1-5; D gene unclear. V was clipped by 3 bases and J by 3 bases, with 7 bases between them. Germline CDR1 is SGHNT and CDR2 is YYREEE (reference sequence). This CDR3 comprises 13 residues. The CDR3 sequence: CASSSDNNQPQHF. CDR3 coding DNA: TGTGCCAGCAGCTCAGATAACAATCAGCCCCAGCATTTT.

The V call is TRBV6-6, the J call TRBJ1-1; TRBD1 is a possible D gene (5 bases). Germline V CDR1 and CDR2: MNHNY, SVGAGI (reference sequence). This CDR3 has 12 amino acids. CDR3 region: CAAWGVGTEAFF. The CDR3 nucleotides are TGTGCGGCATGGGGCGTAGGAACTGAAGCTTTCTTT.

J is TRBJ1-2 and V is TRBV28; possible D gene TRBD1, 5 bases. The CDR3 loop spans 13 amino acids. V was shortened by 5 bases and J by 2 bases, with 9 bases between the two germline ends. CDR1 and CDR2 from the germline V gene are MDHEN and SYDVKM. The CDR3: CASSPGLNYGYTF. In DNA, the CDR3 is TGTGCCAGCAGTCCGGGACTGAACTATGGCTACACCTTC.

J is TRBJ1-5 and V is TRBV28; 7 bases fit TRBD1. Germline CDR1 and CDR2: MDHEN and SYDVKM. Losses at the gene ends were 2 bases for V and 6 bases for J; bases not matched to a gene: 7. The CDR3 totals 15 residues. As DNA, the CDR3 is TGTGCCAGCAGTTTAGATGACAGGGTCGGTCAGCCCCAGCATTTT. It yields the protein CASSLDDRVGQPQHF. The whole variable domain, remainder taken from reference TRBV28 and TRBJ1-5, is DVKVTQSSRYLVKRTGEKVFLECVQDMDHENMFWYRQDPGLGLRLIYFSYDVKMKEKGDIPEGYSVSREKKERFSLILESASTNQTSMYLCASSLDDRVGQPQHFGDGTRLSIL.

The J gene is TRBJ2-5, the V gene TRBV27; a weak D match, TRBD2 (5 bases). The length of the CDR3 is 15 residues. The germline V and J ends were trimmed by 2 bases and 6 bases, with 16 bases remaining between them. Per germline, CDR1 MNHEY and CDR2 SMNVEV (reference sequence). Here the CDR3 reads CASSLGRAISKTQYF. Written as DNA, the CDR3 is TGTGCCAGCAGTTTAGGGCGGGCTATAAGCAAGACCCAGTACTTC.

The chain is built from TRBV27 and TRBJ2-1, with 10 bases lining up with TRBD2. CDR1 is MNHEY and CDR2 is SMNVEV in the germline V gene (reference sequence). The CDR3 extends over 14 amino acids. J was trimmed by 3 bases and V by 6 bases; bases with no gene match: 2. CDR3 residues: CASRGTSDYNEQFF. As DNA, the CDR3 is TGTGCCAGCAGGGGGACTAGCGACTACAATGAGCAGTTCTTC.

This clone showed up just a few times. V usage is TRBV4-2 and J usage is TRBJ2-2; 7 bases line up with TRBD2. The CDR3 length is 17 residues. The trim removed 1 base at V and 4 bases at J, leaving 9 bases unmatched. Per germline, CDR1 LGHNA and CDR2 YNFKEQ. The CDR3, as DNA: TGTGCCAGCAGCCAAGGTACGGGAGGCCGGGGCACCGGGGAGCTGTTTTTT. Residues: CASSQGTGGRGTGELFF.

The chain's CDR3 is CASSPEPGGGNTDTQYF. Written as DNA, the CDR3 is TGTGCCAGCAGCCCGGAACCGGGGGGGGGTAACACAGATACGCAGTATTTT. The chain uses TRBV4-2 and TRBJ2-3; 8 bases match TRBD2. After removal of 4 bases from V and 2 bases from J, the junction contained 11 bases not matched to a gene. The CDR3 extends over 17 amino acids. Germline loops: CDR1 LGHNA, CDR2 YNFKEQ.

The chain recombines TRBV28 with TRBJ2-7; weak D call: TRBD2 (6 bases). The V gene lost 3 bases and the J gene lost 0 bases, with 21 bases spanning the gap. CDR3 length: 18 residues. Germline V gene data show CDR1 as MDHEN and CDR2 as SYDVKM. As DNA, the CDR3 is TGTGCCAGCAGTTTCCCGACTGGGGAGGTCCACTACTCCTACGAGCAGTACTTC. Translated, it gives CASSFPTGEVHYSYEQYF.

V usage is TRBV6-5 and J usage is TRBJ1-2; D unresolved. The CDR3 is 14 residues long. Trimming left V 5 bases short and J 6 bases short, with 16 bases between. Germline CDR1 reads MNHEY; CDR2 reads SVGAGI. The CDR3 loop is CASSPDMRRNGYTF. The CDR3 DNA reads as TGTGCCAGCAGTCCCGACATGCGCCGAAATGGCTACACCTTC.

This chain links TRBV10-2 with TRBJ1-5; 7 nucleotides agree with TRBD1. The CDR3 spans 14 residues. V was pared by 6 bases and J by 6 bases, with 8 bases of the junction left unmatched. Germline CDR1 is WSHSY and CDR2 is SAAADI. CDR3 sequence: CASSQTGTGQPQHF. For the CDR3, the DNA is TGCGCCAGCAGCCAGACAGGGACCGGTCAGCCCCAGCATTTT.

CDR3 amino acids: CSVEAASGTGELFF. The CDR3 bases are TGCAGCGTTGAAGCGGCTAGCGGGACCGGGGAGCTGTTTTTT. J is TRBJ2-2 and V is TRBV29-1; 8 nucleotides line up with TRBD2. V shed 1 base, J shed 5 bases, and the junction held 3 bases outside the gene matches. CDR3 length equals 14 residues. Germline CDR1 reads SQVTM; CDR2 reads ANQGSEA.

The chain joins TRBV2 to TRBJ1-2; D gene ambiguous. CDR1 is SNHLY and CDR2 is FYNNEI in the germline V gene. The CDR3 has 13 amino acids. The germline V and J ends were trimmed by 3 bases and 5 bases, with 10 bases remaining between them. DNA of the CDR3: TGTGCCAGCAGTGACGCATGGAGGTATGGCTACACCTTC. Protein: CASSDAWRYGYTF. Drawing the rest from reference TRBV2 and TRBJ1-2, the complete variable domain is EPEVTQTPSHQVTQMGQEVILRCVPISNHLYFYWYRQILGQKVEFLVSFYNNEISEKSEIFDDQFSVERPDGSNFTLKIRSTKLEDSAMYFCASSDAWRYGYTFGSGTRLTVV.

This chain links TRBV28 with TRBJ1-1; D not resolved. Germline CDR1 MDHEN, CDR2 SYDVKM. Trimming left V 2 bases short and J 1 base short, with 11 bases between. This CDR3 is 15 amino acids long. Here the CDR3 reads CASSLRRTRNTEAFF. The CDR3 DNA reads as TGTGCCAGCAGTTTAAGACGGACTCGGAACACTGAAGCTTTCTTT.

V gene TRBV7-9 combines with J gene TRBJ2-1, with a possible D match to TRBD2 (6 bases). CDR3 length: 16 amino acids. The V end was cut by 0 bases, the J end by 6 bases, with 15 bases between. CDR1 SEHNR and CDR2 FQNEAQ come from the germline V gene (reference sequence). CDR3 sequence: CASSLAGVGTSNEQFF. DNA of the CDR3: TGTGCCAGCAGCTTAGCAGGGGTTGGGACTTCCAATGAGCAGTTCTTC. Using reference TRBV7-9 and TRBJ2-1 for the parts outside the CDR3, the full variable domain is DTGVSQNPRHKITKRGQNVTFRCDPISEHNRLYWYRQTLGQGPEFLTYFQNEAQLEKSRLLSDRFSAERPKGSFSTLEIQRTEQGDSAMYLCASSLAGVGTSNEQFFGPGTRLTVL.

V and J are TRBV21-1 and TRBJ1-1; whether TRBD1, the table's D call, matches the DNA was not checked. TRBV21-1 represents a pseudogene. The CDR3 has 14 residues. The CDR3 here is CASSGPQGNTEAFF. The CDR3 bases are TGTGCCAGCAGCGGACCACAGGGGAACACTGAAGCTTTCTTT.

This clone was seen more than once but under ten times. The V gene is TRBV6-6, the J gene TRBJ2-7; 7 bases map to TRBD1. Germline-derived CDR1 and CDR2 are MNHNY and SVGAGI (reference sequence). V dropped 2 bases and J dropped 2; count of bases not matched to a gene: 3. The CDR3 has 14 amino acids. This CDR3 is CASSYGTAAYEQYF. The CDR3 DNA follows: TGTGCCAGCAGTTACGGGACAGCTGCCTACGAGCAGTACTTC.

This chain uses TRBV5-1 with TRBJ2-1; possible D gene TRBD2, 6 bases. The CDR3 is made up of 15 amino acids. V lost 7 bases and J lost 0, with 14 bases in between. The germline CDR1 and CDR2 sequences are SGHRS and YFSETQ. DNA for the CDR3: TGCGCCAGCCCTATAGCGGAATACTCCTACAATGAGCAGTTCTTC. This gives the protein CASPIAEYSYNEQFF.

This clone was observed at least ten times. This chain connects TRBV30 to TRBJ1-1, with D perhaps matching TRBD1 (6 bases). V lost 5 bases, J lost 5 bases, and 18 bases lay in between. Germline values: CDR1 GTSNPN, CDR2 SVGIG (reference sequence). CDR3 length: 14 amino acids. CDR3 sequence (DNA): TGTGCCTGGGAGCGGAACACAGGGCGTACTGAAGCTTTCTTT. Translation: CAWERNTGRTEAFF.

CDR3 DNA sequence: TGCGCCAGCAGCCAAGATCTACCCGGGACAGTCTCTGGAAACACCATATATTTT. This codes for CASSQDLPGTVSGNTIYF. This sequence joins TRBV4-3 and TRBJ1-3, with 7 bases lining up with TRBD1. Germline values: CDR1 LGHNA, CDR2 YSLEER. CDR3 length: 18 residues. V dropped 0 bases and J dropped 0; count of bases not matched to a gene: 8.

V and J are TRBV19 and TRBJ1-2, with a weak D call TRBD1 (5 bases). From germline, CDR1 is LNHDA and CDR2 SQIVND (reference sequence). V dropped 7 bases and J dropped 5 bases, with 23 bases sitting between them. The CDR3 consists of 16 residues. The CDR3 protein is CASTPPPGVRGYGYTF. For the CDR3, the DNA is TGTGCCAGTACACCCCCTCCCGGGGTTCGGGGGTATGGCTACACCTTC.

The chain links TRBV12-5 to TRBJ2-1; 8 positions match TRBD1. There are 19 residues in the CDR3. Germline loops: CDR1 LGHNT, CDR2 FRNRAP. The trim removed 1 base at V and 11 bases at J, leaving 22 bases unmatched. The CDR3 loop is CASGLELQGAGLHKGQQFF. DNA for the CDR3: TGTGCTAGTGGTTTGGAGCTCCAGGGGGCCGGACTACACAAAGGGCAGCAGTTCTTC. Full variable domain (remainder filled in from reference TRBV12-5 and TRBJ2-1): DARVTQTPRHKVTEMGQEVTMRCQPILGHNTVFWYRQTMMQGLELLAYFRNRAPLDDSGMPKDRFSAEMPDATLATLKIQPSEPRDSAVYFCASGLELQGAGLHKGQQFFGPGTRLTVL.

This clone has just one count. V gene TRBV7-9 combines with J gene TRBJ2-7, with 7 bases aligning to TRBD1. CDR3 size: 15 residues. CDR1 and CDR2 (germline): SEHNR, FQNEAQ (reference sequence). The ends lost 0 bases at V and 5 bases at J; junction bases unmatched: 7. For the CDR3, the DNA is TGTGCCAGCAGCTTAGCCCCAGGGGGTAGGAACGAGCAGTACTTC. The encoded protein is CASSLAPGGRNEQYF.

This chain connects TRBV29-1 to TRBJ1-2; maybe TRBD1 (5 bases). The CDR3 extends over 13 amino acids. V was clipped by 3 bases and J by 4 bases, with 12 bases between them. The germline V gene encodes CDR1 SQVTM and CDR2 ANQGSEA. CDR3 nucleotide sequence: TGCAGCGTTGACGGCAGGGATGGCTATGGCTACACCTTC. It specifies CSVDGRDGYGYTF.

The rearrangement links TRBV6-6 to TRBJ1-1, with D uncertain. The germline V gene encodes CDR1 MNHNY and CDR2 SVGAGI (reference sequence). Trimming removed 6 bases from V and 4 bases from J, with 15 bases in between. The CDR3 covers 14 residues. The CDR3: CASREPYLTTEAFF. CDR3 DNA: TGTGCCAGCAGGGAGCCTTATCTGACCACTGAAGCTTTCTTT.

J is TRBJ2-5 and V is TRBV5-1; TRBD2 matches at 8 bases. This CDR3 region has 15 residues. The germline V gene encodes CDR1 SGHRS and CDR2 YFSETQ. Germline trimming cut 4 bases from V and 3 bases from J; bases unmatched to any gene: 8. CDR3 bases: TGCGCCAGCAGCCTCTCACTAGCGGACGAAGAGACCCAGTACTTC. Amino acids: CASSLSLADEETQYF.

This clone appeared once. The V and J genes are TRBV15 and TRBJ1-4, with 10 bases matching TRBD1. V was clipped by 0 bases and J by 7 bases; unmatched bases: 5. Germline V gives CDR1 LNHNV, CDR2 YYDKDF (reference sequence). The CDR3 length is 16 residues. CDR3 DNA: TGTGCCACCAGCAGAGATTGGACAGGGGGTTTTGAAAAACTGTTTTTT. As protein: CATSRDWTGGFEKLFF.

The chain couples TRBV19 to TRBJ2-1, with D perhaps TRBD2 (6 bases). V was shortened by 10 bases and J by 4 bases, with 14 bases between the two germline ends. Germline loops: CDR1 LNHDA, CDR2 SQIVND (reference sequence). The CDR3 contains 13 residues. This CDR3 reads CATEREEYNEQFF. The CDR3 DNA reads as TGTGCCACCGAGAGGGAGGAGTACAATGAGCAGTTCTTC.

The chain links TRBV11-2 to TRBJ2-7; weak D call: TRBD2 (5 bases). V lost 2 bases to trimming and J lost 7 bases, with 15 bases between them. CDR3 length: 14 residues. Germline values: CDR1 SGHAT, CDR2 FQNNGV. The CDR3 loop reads CASSLSRKTGEQYF. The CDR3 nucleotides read TGTGCCAGCAGCTTATCGAGAAAGACGGGGGAGCAGTACTTC.

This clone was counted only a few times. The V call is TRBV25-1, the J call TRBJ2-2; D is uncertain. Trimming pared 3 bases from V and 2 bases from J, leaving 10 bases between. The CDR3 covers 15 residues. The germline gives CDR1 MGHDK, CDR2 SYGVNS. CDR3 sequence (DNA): TGTGCCAGCAGTGACACGACAATTAACACCGGGGAGCTGTTTTTT. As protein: CASSDTTINTGELFF.

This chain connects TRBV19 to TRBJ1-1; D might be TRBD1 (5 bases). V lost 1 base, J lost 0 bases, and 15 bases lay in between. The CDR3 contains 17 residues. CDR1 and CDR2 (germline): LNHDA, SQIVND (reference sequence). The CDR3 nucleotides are TGTGCCAGTAGTATAGGATTGGGAGGACATCTGAACACTGAAGCTTTCTTT. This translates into CASSIGLGGHLNTEAFF. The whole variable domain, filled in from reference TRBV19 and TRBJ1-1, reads DGGITQSPKYLFRKEGQNVTLSCEQNLNHDAMYWYRQDPGQGLRLIYYSQIVNDFQKGDIAEGYSVSREKKESFPLTVTSAQKNPTAFYLCASSIGLGGHLNTEAFFGQGTRLTVV.